These 27 T cell receptor beta chains were sequenced from one sample in a study of tumor and adjacent non-tumor tissue in lung cancer. The template was RNA from unsorted bulk tissue. This non-tumor lung sample came from over 3 cm beyond the tumor edge. TCRbeta libraries were built with three rounds of nested PCR, modified from ARM-PCR. TCRdb fed the multiplex PCR reads into MiXCR, producing one record per CDR3 protein. The table includes approximately 53,000 distinct CDR3 sequences, 74% detected once. Sequenced input: distant non-tumor lung tissue. The receptors originated from an older woman with non-small cell lung cancer.

Comment on this clonotype: This may stem from a read error, because a much larger clone lies one nucleotide away. The CDR3 sequence: CASSWSTKGELFF. The CDR3 nucleotides read TGTGCCAGCAGCTGGTCTACGAAGGGGGAGCTGTTTTTT. The chain has TRBV11-3 and TRBJ2-2; D gene ambiguous. The length of the CDR3 is 13 residues. Germline CDR1 is SGHNT and CDR2 is YENEEA. V lost 4 bases to trimming and J lost 8 bases, with 11 bases between them.

Worth noting for this clonotype: One end of the junction fails to match germline, which may point to a read error. CDR3: CASISTGISGNTIYF. CDR3 sequence (DNA): TGCGCCAGCATCTCGACAGGGATCTCTGGAAACACTATATATTTT. V and J are TRBV5-1 and TRBJ1-3, with TRBD1 identical over 7 bases. Germline-derived CDR1 and CDR2 are SGHRS and YFSETQ. The CDR3 spans 15 residues.

This clonotype was seen repeatedly, ten times or more. A much bigger clone sits one base away, suggesting this may be a read error. V usage is TRBV6-5 and J usage is TRBJ2-5, with TRBD1 as a possible D gene (5 bases). Germline V CDR1 and CDR2: MNHEY, SVGAGI. The CDR3 is 13 amino acids. DNA of the CDR3: TGTGCCAGCAGTTACGACAGCCAAGAGGCCCAGTACTTC. The encoded protein is CASSYDSQEAQYF.

V gene TRBV6-5 combines with J gene TRBJ1-4; D possibly corresponds to TRBD1 (5 bases). The V gene's germline CDR1 is MNHEY and CDR2 SVGAGI. There are 14 residues in the CDR3. V was pared by 6 bases and J by 10 bases, with 18 bases between. The CDR3 nucleotides are TGTGCCAGCAGGGCAGACAGAGTTGGGGGAAAACTGTTTTTT. It encodes CASRADRVGGKLFF.

The chain uses TRBV20-1 and TRBJ2-3; TRBD1 aligns across 11 bases. Germline CDR1 reads DFQATT; CDR2 reads SNEGSKA (reference sequence). V trimming: 3 bases; J trimming: 11 bases; junction bases outside the gene matches: 10. This CDR3 is built from 14 residues. CDR3: CSASRTGGTDMQYF. The CDR3 DNA reads as TGCAGTGCTAGCAGGACAGGGGGCACAGACATGCAGTATTTT.

A remark on this clonotype: At one end the junction does not follow the germline gene, possibly because of a read error. The chain is built from TRBV11-1 and TRBJ1-3, with D perhaps matching TRBD1 (5 bases). CDR1 is SGHAT and CDR2 is FQDESV in the germline V gene (reference sequence). The CDR3 loop spans 13 amino acids. CDR3 region: CASSAFGANTIYF. The CDR3 coding sequence is TGTGCCAGCAGCGCCTTCGGGGCAAACACAATATATTTT.

The chain recombines TRBV24-1 with TRBJ2-1; D gene uncertain. CDR3 length equals 15 residues. V lost 8 bases to trimming and J lost 8 bases, with 21 bases between them. Looked up from germline, CDR1 is KGHDR and CDR2 is SFDVKD. DNA for the CDR3: TGTGCCACCACGTCCAGTGGGAACACAAGGGATGAGCAGTTCTTC. Translating it yields CATTSSGNTRDEQFF.

Turning to this clonotype: Mismatch with germline at one junction end may stem from a read error. This rearrangement joins TRBV10-3 to TRBJ2-2; 9 nucleotides align to TRBD1. CDR1 and CDR2 from the germline V gene are ENHRY and SYGVKD. The CDR3 length is 16 residues. The CDR3 protein is CAISHTGGPYTGKLFF. CDR3 bases: TGTGCCATCAGCCACACAGGGGGCCCCTACACCGGGAAGCTGTTTTTT.

Concerning this clonotype: The junction does not match germline at one end; this may be a read error. J is TRBJ2-2 and V is TRBV14; D may be TRBD2 (6 bases). The germline CDR1 and CDR2 sequences are SGHDN and FVKESK. This CDR3 has 14 amino acids. CDR3 sequence: CASSQTPDTGGLFF. The CDR3 DNA sequence: TGTGCCAGCAGCCAGACCCCGGACACCGGGGGGCTGTTTTTT.

To note about this clonotype: The conserved final phenylalanine or tryptophan is absent from the CDR3, which likely points to a read error. V is TRBV20-1 and J is TRBJ2-1, with 12 bases matching TRBD2. The ends lost 6 bases at V and 7 bases at J; junction bases unmatched: 4. This CDR3 region has 13 residues. From germline, CDR1 is DFQATT and CDR2 SNEGSKA (reference sequence). The CDR3 loop reads CSAGTSGRNEQFL. CDR3 sequence (DNA): TGCAGTGCGGGAACTAGCGGGAGGAATGAGCAGTTCTTA.

The chain links TRBV28 to TRBJ2-1; 10 bases match TRBD2. The V and J ends lost 2 bases and 8 bases, in that order; junction bases with no gene match: 12. Looked up from germline, CDR1 is MDHEN and CDR2 is SYDVKM. CDR3 length: 17 residues. The CDR3 is CASSLTIGLAAPHEQFF. Written as DNA, the CDR3 is TGTGCCAGCAGTTTAACTATAGGACTAGCGGCTCCCCATGAGCAGTTCTTC.

This clonotype has a handful of counts. The gene calls are TRBV11-2 and TRBJ2-2; 10 bases are shared with TRBD1. The CDR3 is 16 amino acids. Germline V CDR1 and CDR2: SGHAT, FQNNGV. Trimming at V came to 5 bases and at J to 5 bases, leaving 8 bases not matched to a gene. The DNA of the CDR3 is TGTGCCAGCAGCCACCAGGACAGGGGGTGGACCGGGGAGCTGTTTTTT. The encoded protein is CASSHQDRGWTGELFF.

This chain links TRBV11-2 with TRBJ2-5; TRBD2 aligns across 7 bases. Germline-derived CDR1 and CDR2 are SGHAT and FQNNGV. The trim removed 5 bases at V and 4 bases at J, leaving 7 bases unmatched. The CDR3 is made up of 14 amino acids. CDR3 residues: CASSHPGLVETQYF. CDR3 DNA sequence: TGTGCCAGCAGCCACCCAGGACTAGTAGAGACCCAGTACTTC.

As concerns this clonotype: This clone may be a read error of a much larger clone one base away. The J gene is TRBJ2-3, the V gene TRBV28; a possible D gene is TRBD1 (7 bases). This CDR3 comprises 14 residues. Germline CDR1 MDHEN, CDR2 SYDVKM. CDR3 sequence (DNA): TGTGTCAGCAGTACCTTCAGGGGGGCAGATACGCAGTATTTT. It translates to CVSSTFRGADTQYF.

For this clonotype: At one of its ends the junction is not consistent with the germline gene, which may arise from a read error. V gene TRBV4-3 combines with J gene TRBJ1-3; a weak D match, TRBD1 (6 bases). The CDR3 is 15 residues long. Germline values: CDR1 LGHNA, CDR2 YSLEER. In DNA form, the CDR3 reads TGCGCCATCAGCCAAGATACACAGGGTCGAAACACCATATATTTT. Protein product: CAISQDTQGRNTIYF.

On this clonotype: Mismatch with germline at one junction end may stem from a read error. The gene calls are TRBV29-1 and TRBJ2-1; tentatively, D is TRBD2 (5 bases). Germline CDR1 is SQVTM and CDR2 is ANQGSEA. This CDR3 region has 16 residues. The CDR3, as DNA: TGCAGCGTTGAAGGTCTGGACTCCCTATCCTACATTGAGCTGTTCTTC. It translates to CSVEGLDSLSYIELFF.

Regarding this clonotype: No conserved phenylalanine or tryptophan is present at the end of the CDR3, so a read error is the likely explanation. The J gene is TRBJ1-2, the V gene TRBV11-2, with no clear D. Per germline, CDR1 SGHAT and CDR2 FQNNGV. The CDR3 is 13 residues long. Trimming removed 5 bases from V and 0 bases from J, with 7 bases in between. The DNA of the CDR3 is TGTGCCAGCAGCCCCCAGACTAACTATGGCTACACCATA. This gives the protein CASSPQTNYGYTI.

This clonotype was detected only once. It is unclear where the CDR3 begins or ends on the DNA, so no DNA is shown, and the CDR3 is as TCRdb lists it. This chain connects TRBV20-1 to TRBJ1-2. The CDR3 contains 12 residues when both ends are counted. Germline CDR1 is DFQATT and CDR2 is SNEGSKA (reference sequence). CDR3 protein: CNANSNNYGCTF.

The CDR3, as DNA: TGTGCCAGCAGTATGACAGGGGGGTTCAATCAACAGTTCTTC. It is translated as CASSMTGGFNQQFF. The rearrangement links TRBV28 to TRBJ2-1, with 9 nucleotides matching TRBD1. The germline gives CDR1 MDHEN, CDR2 SYDVKM. This CDR3 spans 14 amino acids. The J segment lost 13 bases and the V segment lost 5 bases, leaving 12 bases of the junction unmatched.

As to this clonotype: One base away lies a much larger clone, so this may be a sequencing read error. The DNA for the CDR3 is TGTGCCAGCACCACAGGACTAGCGGGGTCCTACGAGCAGTGCTTC. This codes for CASTTGLAGSYEQCF. The J gene is TRBJ2-7, the V gene TRBV7-2; the match to TRBD2 covers 12 bases. The CDR3 totals 15 residues. Germline V CDR1 and CDR2: SGHTA, FQGNSA.

Regarding this clonotype: One end of the junction does not line up with germline, which may come from a read error. V is TRBV29-1 and J is TRBJ1-1; D is possibly TRBD1 (5 bases). Germline values: CDR1 SQVTM, CDR2 ANQGSEA. The CDR3 is 14 amino acids. CDR3 region: CSADSPNMDTETFF. CDR3 coding DNA: TGCAGCGCTGACAGTCCGAACATGGACACTGAAACTTTCTTT. The whole variable domain, filled in from reference TRBV29-1 and TRBJ1-1, reads SAVISQKPSRDICQRGTSLTIQCQVDSQVTMMFWYRQQPGQSLTLIATANQGSEATYESGFVIDKFPISRPNLTFSTLTVSNMSPEDSSIYLCSADSPNMDTETFFGQGTRLTVV.

Comment on this clonotype: One end of the junction does not line up with germline, which may come from a read error. The chain combines TRBV12-3 or TRBV12-4 with TRBJ1-2; 7 bases line up with TRBD1. This CDR3 contains 15 residues. This chain's CDR3 is CASRFGTATNYGYAF. CDR3 nucleotide sequence: TGTGCCAGCAGGTTCGGGACAGCAACTAACTATGGCTACGCCTTC.

Details on this clonotype: This CDR3 is missing its conserved last phenylalanine or tryptophan, likely due to a read error. The DNA is omitted, as the CDR3 cannot be located on it reliably, and the CDR3 follows TCRdb's listing. The chain joins TRBV29-1 to TRBJ1-1. Per the germline V gene, CDR1 is SQVTM and CDR2 is ANQGSEA. The length of the CDR3 is 12 amino acids, counting both ends. Here the CDR3 reads CSVLPGNTEVFS.

This clonotype was recorded only once. Given the absence of the conserved phenylalanine or tryptophan at the CDR3 end, a read error is likely. The chain has TRBV6-5 and TRBJ1-1; a possible D gene is TRBD1 (6 bases). CDR3 length: 13 amino acids. Per the germline V gene, CDR1 is MNHEY and CDR2 is SVGAGI. The CDR3 DNA reads TGTGTCAGCTGGGGGCACCTGAACACTGAAGCTTTCTTA. Residues: CVSWGHLNTEAFL.

As for this clonotype: At one end the junction does not follow the germline gene, possibly because of a read error. V gene TRBV4-3 combines with J gene TRBJ2-7; D not certain. Germline lookup yields CDR1 LGHNA and CDR2 YSLEER. The CDR3 spans 15 residues. The CDR3 DNA sequence: TGCGCCAGCAGCCTATTTTCCGGTAGCTCCTACGAGCGGTACTTC. This codes for CASSLFSGSSYERYF.

The chain is built from TRBV10-3 and TRBJ2-7; 12 positions agree with TRBD2. The germline V gene encodes CDR1 ENHRY and CDR2 SYGVKD. The CDR3 contains 15 residues. V shed 10 bases and J 11 bases; nucleotides not matched to a gene: 18. The CDR3 region is CATRLAGGDFLGEYF. CDR3 DNA: TGTGCCACCCGGCTAGCGGGAGGGGATTTTCTCGGGGAGTACTTC.

As to this clonotype: Since a much larger clone is just one base distant, this may be a read error. The gene calls are TRBV12-3 or TRBV12-4 and TRBJ1-2; D remains ambiguous. The length of the CDR3 is 13 residues. Trimming removed 11 bases from V and 10 bases from J, with 23 bases in between. The CDR3 is CAYSIPGMPDYTF. CDR3 in DNA: TGTGCCTACAGTATTCCGGGGATGCCGGACTACACCTTC.